The following is a TCR beta chain sequence with its context. The sample is drawn from a study of cytomegalovirus exposure and HLA in healthy donors. The PCR ran on 60 Vbeta and 13 Jbeta primers. The data were produced by immunoSEQ multiplex PCR, yet TCRdb's version contains in-frame clones alone and is incomplete. The data show about 160,000 clones, about 75% seen once. Germline CDR1 reads LNHDA; CDR2 reads SQIVND (reference sequence). V lost 7 bases, J lost 7 bases, and 9 bases stayed unmatched. The CDR3 has 15 residues. The V and J genes are TRBV19 and TRBJ2-2; 10 positions agree with TRBD1. Sequences were obtained from PBMCs. This TCR derives from a female donor in good health and CMV-seronegative. CDR3 bases: TGTGCCAGTACACGGGACAGGGGCTTTGGCGGGGAGCTGTTTTTT. Translated, it gives CASTRDRGFGGELFF.